Sequencing of this TCR beta chain was carried out in a study of T cell responses to AZD1222 COVID-19 vaccine. Data came from immunoSEQ multiplex PCR; TCRdb stores just in-frame clones and leaves some out. The table includes some 130,000 clones, about 93% detected once. Regarding the study as a whole: Nearly half of spike-specific TCRs reportedly target variant regions that are unmutated in the B.1.351 and B.1.1.7 variants. The donor group comprised mostly white British people and more females; the analysis possibly underestimated clonal diversity.

Turning to this clone: Its matching antigen is unknown.

The sample consisted of peripheral blood, taken on day 0 of AZD1222 vaccination. The sequence derives from an adult in good health.

The CDR3 here is CARSGRDMYNEQFF. The CDR3 region has the DNA TGTGCCAGAAGCGGACGAGATATGTACAATGAGCAGTTCTTC. The V call is TRBV5-3, the J call TRBJ2-1, with no clear D. TRBV5-3 is sorted into the ORF group, with uncertain function. The CDR3 loop spans 14 amino acids. The germline V and J ends were trimmed by 4 bases and 4 bases, with 12 bases remaining between them.